The source of this T cell receptor beta chain is a study of regulatory T cells in long-lasting Graves disease. The time point was: newly diagnosed GD, antithyroid drugs for less than 3 months. The TCR library was made from RNA that had been extracted from PBMCs in TRIzol. Trimming took 5 bases from V and 3 from J, leaving 11 bases between them. CDR3 length: 14 residues. Germline CDR1 and CDR2: SEHNR and FQNEAQ (reference sequence). Investigators prepared the TCR beta libraries by applying iRepertoire HTBI primers and Arm-PCR of CDR3 regions. TCRdb reprocessed the multiplex PCR reads with MiXCR, giving one entry per CDR3 protein. The sample has about 470,000 distinct CDR3 sequences; under 15% are singletons. This sample also belongs to another study, concerning T cells in Graves' hyperthyroidism and ophthalmopathy.

The clonotype was recovered from a woman between 25 and 40 years old with Graves disease. V is TRBV7-9 and J is TRBJ1-5, with D unresolved. This material consisted of peripheral blood mononuclear cells (PBMCs), taken at new diagnosis, from a patient treated with antithyroid drugs. The CDR3 loop is CASSPKGINQPQHF. The CDR3 coding sequence is TGTGCCAGCAGCCCTAAGGGAATCAATCAGCCCCAGCATTTT.